This TCR beta chain was obtained from a study of response to subunit inactivated influenza vaccine. Overall study results and limits: That few new T cells are recruited by each seasonal influenza vaccination was the authors' suggestion.

Via MiXCR, TCRdb re-called the RT-PCR reads, giving one row per CDR3 protein. Of about 830,000 distinct CDR3 sequences in the sample, 15% to 20% were seen once. This clonotype has only a few counts. Antigen specificity is unknown. V was shortened by 5 bases and J by 5 bases, with 24 bases between the two germline ends. The CDR3 runs to 16 residues. CDR1 and CDR2 from the germline V gene are DFQATT and SNEGSKA (reference sequence). The source was PBMCs from blood, collected less than 6 days after vaccination. The clonotype was recovered from a man in his forties or fifties who received an inactivated influenza vaccine. The gene calls are TRBV20-1 and TRBJ2-5, with D perhaps TRBD1 (6 bases). The CDR3 DNA reads TGCAGTGCTGCTGGACAGTACCCAACCTTCCTTGAGACCCAGTACTTC. Residues: CSAAGQYPTFLETQYF.